This T cell receptor (beta chain) comes out of a study of identical twins. The study's findings and limits: Conclusions were drawn cross-sectionally by statistical analysis, without following the same donors. Out-of-frame alpha sequences shared by twins showed excess low generation probability.

Germline V gene lookup returns CDR1 MNHEY and CDR2 SMNVEV (reference sequence). This CDR3 has 14 amino acids. Everyone who gave samples was a healthy Caucasian. Through template switching, a universal primer site was introduced, and the cDNA contained unique molecular identifiers. TCRdb re-analysed the 5' RACE reads in MiXCR, keeping a single row per CDR3 protein. The repertoire holds 1.5 million to 2 million distinct CDR3 sequences, about 32% seen once, with approximately 0.25% in the top ten. In regard to this clonotype: Its antigen is currently unknown. Since a much larger clone is just one base distant, this may be a read error.

Input material: cord blood. This TCR was recovered from a newborn girl in good health. J is TRBJ1-2 and V is TRBV27; D is uncertain. The CDR3 loop is CASSLSIIGNGHTF. DNA of the CDR3: TGTGCCAGCAGTTTATCGATTATAGGGAATGGCCACACCTTC.